The entry below describes one TCR beta chain. These data belong to a study of spatial heterogeneity in lung cancer. Using its own MiXCR run on the 5' RACE reads, TCRdb lists one record per CDR3 protein. The repertoire holds about 48,000 distinct CDR3 sequences, with about 5.8% as singletons. Time point denoted: sample taken at primary tumor resection. With 1 base clipped from V and 6 bases from J, the junction kept 2 bases outside the gene matches. This CDR3 has 14 amino acids. Germline V gene sequence: CDR1 SNHLY, CDR2 FYNNEI. The sequences come from PBMCs, collected at surgery. The J gene is TRBJ2-5, the V gene TRBV2, with 10 positions matching TRBD2. The TCR was taken from a male donor with early-stage non-small cell lung cancer. CDR3 nucleotides: TGTGCCAGCAGTGAAGGAGCGGGAGGGAAGACCCAGTACTTC. Amino acid sequence: CASSEGAGGKTQYF. Full variable domain (missing parts from reference TRBV2 and TRBJ2-5): EPEVTQTPSHQVTQMGQEVILRCVPISNHLYFYWYRQILGQKVEFLVSFYNNEISEKSEIFDDQFSVERPDGSNFTLKIRSTKLEDSAMYFCASSEGAGGKTQYFGPGTRLLVL.